The present T cell receptor (beta chain) was sequenced within a study of T cells in Graves' hyperthyroidism and ophthalmopathy. The CDR3 regions of TCR beta were amplified from RNA transcripts. The HTBI set primed first-round TCR CDR3 RT-PCR. MiXCR, applied by TCRdb to the multiplex PCR reads, yields one record per CDR3 protein. Of under 350,000 distinct CDR3 sequences detected, roughly 18% appear once; the ten largest clones hold around 50%. Germline V lookup: CDR1 SGHAT, CDR2 FQNNGV. The ends were cut back, 5 bases at V and 4 bases at J, with 14 bases in the middle. The CDR3 length is 14 residues. This clonotype has only a few counts.

The clonotype was recovered from a woman in her forties or fifties with Graves' hyperthyroidism. The chain couples TRBV11-2 to TRBJ1-2; a possible D gene is TRBD1 (5 bases). The specimen was blood. The CDR3 spells CASSQGLKSYGYTF. CDR3 bases: TGTGCCAGCAGCCAGGGCCTGAAGAGCTATGGCTACACCTTC.